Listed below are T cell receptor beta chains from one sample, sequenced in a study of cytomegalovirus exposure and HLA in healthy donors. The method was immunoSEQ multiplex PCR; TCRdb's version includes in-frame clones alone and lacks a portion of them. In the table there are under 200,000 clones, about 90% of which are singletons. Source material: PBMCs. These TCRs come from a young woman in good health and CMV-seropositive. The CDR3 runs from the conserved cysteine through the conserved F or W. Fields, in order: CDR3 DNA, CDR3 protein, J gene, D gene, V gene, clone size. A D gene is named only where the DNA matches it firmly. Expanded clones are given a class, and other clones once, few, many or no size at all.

TGTGCCAGCAGCCTCCGGGACAGCCGGAACACTGAAGCTTTCTTT CASSLRDSRNTEAFF TRBJ1-1 TRBD1 TRBV14 once
TGCGCCAGCAGCTTGGGCCCCGCAGGGGAGACCCAGTACTTC CASSLGPAGETQYF TRBJ2-5 - TRBV5-1 once
TGCGCCAGCAGCTTGATACGGGAGGAGCTGTTTTTT CASSLIREELFF TRBJ2-2 - TRBV5-1 -
TGTGCCAGCAGCTCAACTCTGGGCGGGAGGTCTGGGGCCAACGTCCTGACTTTC CASSSTLGGRSGANVLTF TRBJ2-6 TRBD2 TRBV7-2 once
TGTGCCAGCAGCGTACTTAGCGGGGGGTCGTATGAGCAGTTCTTC CASSVLSGGSYEQFF TRBJ2-1 TRBD2 TRBV9 -
TGTGCCAGCAGCTTAGCGCCCAGCGGGACGACAGATACGCAGTATTTT CASSLAPSGTTDTQYF TRBJ2-3 TRBD2 TRBV7-2 few
TGTGCCAGCAGCTTAGGGGCTAGCGGGGGGCGTTTAGATACGCAGTATTTT CASSLGASGGRLDTQYF TRBJ2-3 TRBD2 TRBV7-8 -
TGTGCCAGCAGCTTGGGCGAACTCGCGGATACGCAGTATTTT CASSLGELADTQYF TRBJ2-3 - TRBV5-6 -
TGTGCCTGGAATCAGGGGGGCCAGCCCCAGCATTTT CAWNQGGQPQHF TRBJ1-5 TRBD1 TRBV30 few
TGCGCCAGCAGCTTGGTATCCGGTTACTATGGCTACACCTTC CASSLVSGYYGYTF TRBJ1-2 - TRBV5-1 -
TGTGCCAGTAGTATCGGCGGGAGGACCTACGAGCAGTACTTC CASSIGGRTYEQYF TRBJ2-7 TRBD2 TRBV19 -
TGTGCCTGGACCCCACAGGCCGGGGAGCTGTTTTTT CAWTPQAGELFF TRBJ2-2 - TRBV30 -
TGTGCCTGGGGGTGGCGGGAGGCTGAAGCTTTCTTT CAWGWREAEAFF TRBJ1-1 - TRBV30 -
TGTGCCAGCAGCTCCTCTAAGACACTCTATCAGCCCCAGCATTTT CASSSSKTLYQPQHF TRBJ1-5 - TRBV13 -
TGTGCCAGCAGTGAAGTGGCCCGCCGCGGTGAGCAGTTCTTC CASSEVARRGEQFF TRBJ2-1 - TRBV6-1 -
TGTGCCAGCAGCTTAGCAGGGGCTAATGAAAAACTGTTTTTT CASSLAGANEKLFF TRBJ1-4 - TRBV7-2 -
TGTGCCAGCTCATTTCAAAACAGGGTTAGGAACACTGAAGCTTTCTTT CASSFQNRVRNTEAFF TRBJ1-1 - TRBV18 -
TGTGCCTGGAGAGGTCGTGAGGAGCGGGCCTCCTACGAGCAGTACTTC CAWRGREERASYEQYF TRBJ2-7 - TRBV30 -
TGTGCCAGCAGCTTAGAATCGGCAGGGAACACTGAAGCTTTCTTT CASSLESAGNTEAFF TRBJ1-1 - TRBV7-8 -
TGTGCCAGCAGCTCCGACTTCCGGGTAGCGGGGGTGGACCAAGAGACCCAGTACTTC CASSSDFRVAGVDQETQYF TRBJ2-5 TRBD2 TRBV5-6 -
TGTGCCAGCAGTTGGGCAGGGGGCAGGACAGATACGCAGTATTTT CASSWAGGRTDTQYF TRBJ2-3 TRBD1 TRBV13 -
TGTGCCAGCAGCCGAGGTAGCGGGGGAGATACGCAGTATTTT CASSRGSGGDTQYF TRBJ2-3 TRBD2 TRBV6-4 -
TGTGCCAGCAGGGACCCCCAGGGGGGCGAGCAGTACTTC CASRDPQGGEQYF TRBJ2-7 - TRBV28 -
TGCGCCAGCAGCCAAATCAGGGGCGGTTACGAGCAGTACTTC CASSQIRGGYEQYF TRBJ2-7 - TRBV4-1 -
TGTGCCAGCAGTTACACAGCGGGGGGGCGAGGCGGGGAGCTGTTTTTT CASSYTAGGRGGELFF TRBJ2-2 TRBD2 TRBV6-6 -
TGTGCCAGCAGATGGGCCGGTAAAGAGACCCAGTACTTC CASRWAGKETQYF TRBJ2-5 - TRBV27 -
TGTGCCAGCAGTTTAGGAGGCAGGGGTTATGAAAAACTGTTTTTT CASSLGGRGYEKLFF TRBJ1-4 - TRBV27 -
TGTGCCAGCAGTGATGATCTGGGCCTCCGCTCCGAGCAGTACTTC CASSDDLGLRSEQYF TRBJ2-7 - TRBV2 -
TGTGCCACCGGAGGGGAGGTGACCCAGTACTTC CATGGEVTQYF TRBJ2-5 - TRBV6-5 -
TGCAGCGTTGTCCTAGACGGGACAGGCTCTAGGGAAGCTTTCTTT CSVVLDGTGSREAFF TRBJ1-1 TRBD1 TRBV29-1 -
TGTGCCTGGAGTCAAGACCGAGTCGGAGTGCAGTACTTC CAWSQDRVGVQYF TRBJ2-7 - TRBV30 -
TGTGCCAGCAGGCGAGGACAGGCGAACACTGAAGCTTTCTTT CASRRGQANTEAFF TRBJ1-1 TRBD1 TRBV2 -
TGTGCCAGCAGCTTAGAGGCTAGCGGGAGGGCCTTAAATTCCGAGCAGTACTTC CASSLEASGRALNSEQYF TRBJ2-7 TRBD2 TRBV7-6 -
TGTGCCAGCAGCGCGGGGACAGCTGCCTACGAGCAGTACTTC CASSAGTAAYEQYF TRBJ2-7 - TRBV7-8 -
TGCGCCAGCAGCCCCTACCCTAGCGGCTCGTACAATGAGCAGTTCTTC CASSPYPSGSYNEQFF TRBJ2-1 TRBD2 TRBV4-1 -
TGTGCCAGCAGTTTATACACAGGGAGCACCGGGGAGCTGTTTTTT CASSLYTGSTGELFF TRBJ2-2 - TRBV28 -
TGCAGCTCGAGCCGGGACAGGGGTAACTATGGCTACACCTTC CSSSRDRGNYGYTF TRBJ1-2 TRBD1 TRBV29-1 once
TGTGCCAGTAGTGTTGGACAGGCTAGACAGGGGGGCTACACCTTC CASSVGQARQGGYTF TRBJ1-2 TRBD1 TRBV19 -
TGTGCCAGCAGCCAAGTGAGGGCGGGGGCCGGTAATGAGCAGTTCTTC CASSQVRAGAGNEQFF TRBJ2-1 - TRBV14 -
TGTGCCATCAGTGATATGGGCAGGGGGCCAAACACCATATATTTT CAISDMGRGPNTIYF TRBJ1-3 TRBD1 TRBV10-3 -
TGTGCCAGTAGTATAGATCCGGGTTTAATTATCGGCGAGCAGTACTTC CASSIDPGLIIGEQYF TRBJ2-7 - TRBV19 -
TGTGCCAGCAGCTTGGCCGCCGGGAGGGCCTACGAGCAGTACTTC CASSLAAGRAYEQYF TRBJ2-7 TRBD2 TRBV5-5 -
TGTGCCAGCAGCCCCGACAGGGGCACTGAAGCTTTCTTT CASSPDRGTEAFF TRBJ1-1 TRBD1 TRBV2 -
TGTGCCAGCAGTTCCCCGGCGGGGGATGACTATGGCTACACCTTC CASSSPAGDDYGYTF TRBJ1-2 - TRBV6-5 -
TGTGCCAGTAGTAGGACAGTAAGCTCCTACAATGAGCAGTTCTTC CASSRTVSSYNEQFF TRBJ2-1 - TRBV19 -
TGTGCCAGCAGACCCCCCTCCCCGGGGGAGAGGGAGACCCAGTACTTC CASRPPSPGERETQYF TRBJ2-5 - TRBV28 -
TGTGCCAGCAGGTCCGCCAGGTTGGACTACGAGCAGTACTTC CASRSARLDYEQYF TRBJ2-7 - TRBV6-6 -
TGTGCCAGCAGCTTAGAAGAGGACAGGGGGCCGGACTACACCTTC CASSLEEDRGPDYTF TRBJ1-2 TRBD1 TRBV7-2 -
TGTGCCAGCAGCCCCTCGGACTTACAAGAGACCCAGTACTTC CASSPSDLQETQYF TRBJ2-5 - TRBV2 -
TGCGCCAGCAGCCAAGGGAGTTTCAACACCGGGGAGCTGTTTTTT CASSQGSFNTGELFF TRBJ2-2 - TRBV5-1 -
TGTGCCTGGCGGGTCTTGAACACTGAAGCTTTCTTT CAWRVLNTEAFF TRBJ1-1 - TRBV30 -
TGTGCCAGCAGTTTATGGCTCCTTCGGAAGGGACAGACGAACTCTGGGGCCAACGTCCTGACTTTC CASSLWLLRKGQTNSGANVLTF TRBJ2-6 TRBD1 TRBV28 -
TGTGCCAGCAGCCGTCTGACCGCGGAGTCCAGGGGAACCGGGGAGCTGTTTTTT CASSRLTAESRGTGELFF TRBJ2-2 - TRBV5-6 -
TGCAGCACAGCTTCACCGAACACTGAAGCTTTCTTT CSTASPNTEAFF TRBJ1-1 - TRBV29-1 -
TGTGCCAGCAGCTTTACAGGGGGTGGGTCTGAAGCCCTCCACTTT CASSFTGGGSEALHF TRBJ1-6 TRBD1 TRBV7-2 few